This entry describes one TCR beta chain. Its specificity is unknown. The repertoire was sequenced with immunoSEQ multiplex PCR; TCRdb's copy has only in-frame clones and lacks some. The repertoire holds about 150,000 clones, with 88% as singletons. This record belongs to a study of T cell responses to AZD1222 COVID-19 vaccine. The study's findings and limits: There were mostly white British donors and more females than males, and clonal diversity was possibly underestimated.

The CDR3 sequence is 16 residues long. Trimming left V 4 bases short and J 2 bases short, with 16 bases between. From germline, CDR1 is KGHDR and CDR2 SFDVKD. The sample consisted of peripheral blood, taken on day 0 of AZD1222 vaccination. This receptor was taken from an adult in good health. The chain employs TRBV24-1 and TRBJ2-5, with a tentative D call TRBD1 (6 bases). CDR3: CATSEGGRGIQETQYF. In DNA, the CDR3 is TGTGCCACCAGTGAAGGGGGTAGAGGAATTCAAGAGACCCAGTACTTC.